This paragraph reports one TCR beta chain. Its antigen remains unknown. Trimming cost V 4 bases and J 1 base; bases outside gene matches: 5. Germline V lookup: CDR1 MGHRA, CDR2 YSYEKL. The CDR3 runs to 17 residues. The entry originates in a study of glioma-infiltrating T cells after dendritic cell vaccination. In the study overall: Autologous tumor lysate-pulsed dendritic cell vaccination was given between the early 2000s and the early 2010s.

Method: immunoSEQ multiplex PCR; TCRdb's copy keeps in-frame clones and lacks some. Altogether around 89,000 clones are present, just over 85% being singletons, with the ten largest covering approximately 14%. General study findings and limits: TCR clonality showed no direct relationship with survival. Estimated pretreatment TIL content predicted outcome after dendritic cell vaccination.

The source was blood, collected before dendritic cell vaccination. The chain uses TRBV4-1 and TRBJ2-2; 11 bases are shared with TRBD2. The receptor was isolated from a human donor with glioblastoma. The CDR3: CASSLILAGGNTGELFF. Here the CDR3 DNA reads TGCGCCAGCAGCCTCATTCTAGCGGGAGGGAACACCGGGGAGCTGTTTTTT.